The entry below gives a single TCR beta chain sequence along with its context. Its antigen remains unidentified. No qualities accompany the bases; no much larger clone lies one base away. TCRbeta CDR3 regions were amplified from genomic DNA by means of the immunoSEQ Assay, a bias-controlled multiplex PCR. The study's own analysis went as follows. Within the assay, amplification of reference gene primers was used to estimate how many nucleated cells each sample contained. To quantify the absolute abundance of each unique TCRbeta CDR3 rearrangement, sequence reads were collapsed and filtered. For each sample, productive Simpson clonality was calculated as the square root of Simpson's diversity index over productive rearrangements. The clones in this table, taken by TCRdb from immuneACCESS, are in-frame only. Not every clone is retained; where verified, under half of the shortfall comes from an unresolved V gene, and the cause of the rest is unknown. The V and J calls and clone size were taken over from that table, and D and trimming were inferred from the DNA. Counted in this sample were 250,000 to 350,000 clones; just under 90% of them appeared once. The leading ten clones occupy less than 3.5% of the sample.

Participants in the prospective study were aged 18 to 89 years, lived in about two dozen United States geographic areas, and enrolled through a virtual design. In the prospective study, cohorts were assigned on the basis of participant-reported clinical history obtained from a screening survey and a study questionnaire. Exposed participants had been in contact with someone with a PCR-confirmed or clinician-diagnosed COVID-19 case within 2 weeks of study entry. Each participant in the prospective study had whole blood, serum and a nasopharyngeal or oropharyngeal swab collected by mobile phlebotomists. Prospective study participants could optionally give additional blood draws and questionnaires over an approximately 2-month period. Blood samples from the prospective study were shipped frozen or at room temperature prior to DNA extraction. From its cysteine to its phenylalanine, the CDR3 spans 16 amino acids. CDR3 DNA only is kept here, 48 bases in frame from base 1. V lost 4 bases and J lost 4 bases, and the count of bases not matched to a germline gene is 4. CDR1 and CDR2 (SGDLS, YYNGEE) derive from the germline V gene.

The sample originates from a study of blood T cell repertoires in COVID-19 (dated by TCRdb to the early 2020s). With respect to the entire study: Samples covering the acute and convalescent phases of COVID-19 were provided by collaborators in the United States, Italy and Spain. The prospective study material was composed of cDNA or gDNA derived from T cells, B-cell-depleted T cells, or PBMCs. Deeply sampled blood TCRbeta repertoires from subjects exposed to, actively infected with, or recovered from COVID-19 were included in the dataset. A freely available public database, intended as a resource for researchers studying the immune response to SARS-CoV-2, is where the repertoires were released. Samples were obtained from the ongoing ImmuneRACE study (first 160 participants) and from approximately 1,200 subjects provided by 6 global collaborators. Nearly every sample came with metadata listing a de-identified subject ID, COVID-19 status, age in years and sex. Where available, HLA class I and class II types were taken from metadata supplied by the sample provider and were not determined by assay-based typing.

Summary of the overall study and its limitations: The quantity of clinical and demographic metadata differed by source and by participant and was supplied without curation.

Sequenced input: PBMCs or T cells enriched from blood (not recorded which). The chain is made from TRBV9 and TRBJ2-2, with 13 central nucleotides matching TRBD2. The receptor comes from a woman aged 45-65 years who had been exposed to COVID-19. The base sequence is TGTGCCAGCAGCCTTGGGACTAGCGGGGTCACCGGGGAGCTGTTTTTT. Translated, this gives CASSLGTSGVTGELFF.